Listed below are T cell receptor beta chains from one sample, sequenced in a study of T-cell memory formation after mild COVID-19. TCRdb reprocessed the 5' RACE reads with MiXCR, giving one entry per CDR3 protein. The data show approximately 490,000 distinct CDR3 sequences, with 20% seen just once and around an eighth held by the top ten. The sequencing input was PBMCs or a T cell subset sorted from them (not recorded which). These receptors were obtained from an adult woman who had mild COVID-19 (a few samples of this study predate the infection). Cell type and time point are not known. Each CDR3 is given with its conserved first and last residue. The D gene is left open where the match is weak. Only some rows state a clone size, as once, few, many or a class for expanded clones.

j_gene: TRBJ1-1
d_gene: TRBD1
v_gene: TRBV24-1
abundance: .
CDR3aa: CATSDSGGAPTEAFF
CDR3nt: TGTGCCACCAGTGATTCAGGGGGCGCTCCGACTGAAGCTTTCTTT

j_gene: TRBJ1-1
d_gene: .
v_gene: TRBV6-5
abundance: few
CDR3aa: CASSYGPNTEAFF
CDR3nt: TGTGCCAGCAGTTACGGTCCGAACACTGAAGCTTTCTTT

j_gene: TRBJ1-1
d_gene: .
v_gene: TRBV24-1
abundance: few
CDR3aa: CATRTDPNTEAFF
CDR3nt: TGTGCCACCAGGACAGACCCGAACACTGAAGCTTTCTTT

j_gene: TRBJ2-4
d_gene: TRBD2
v_gene: TRBV20-1
abundance: .
CDR3aa: CSARGEASGASNIQYF
CDR3nt: TGCAGTGCTAGAGGGGAGGCTAGCGGGGCAAGCAACATTCAGTACTTC

j_gene: TRBJ1-2
d_gene: .
v_gene: TRBV7-9
abundance: few
CDR3aa: CASSLVSSGDYGYTF
CDR3nt: TGTGCCAGCAGCTTAGTCTCGTCAGGGGACTATGGCTACACCTTC

j_gene: TRBJ2-5
d_gene: .
v_gene: TRBV24-1
abundance: .
CDR3aa: CATSVPETQYF
CDR3nt: TGTGCCACCAGTGTTCCCGAGACCCAGTACTTC

j_gene: TRBJ2-3
d_gene: TRBD1
v_gene: TRBV12-3/TRBV12-4
abundance: few
CDR3aa: CASSLALGSGGLDTQYF
CDR3nt: TGTGCCAGCAGTTTAGCCCTGGGGTCAGGGGGTCTAGATACGCAGTATTTT

j_gene: TRBJ2-1
d_gene: TRBD2
v_gene: TRBV2
abundance: .
CDR3aa: CASNLAESSYNEQFF
CDR3nt: TGTGCCAGCAACCTAGCGGAAAGCTCCTACAATGAGCAGTTCTTC

j_gene: TRBJ2-3
d_gene: TRBD2
v_gene: TRBV4-1
abundance: .
CDR3aa: CASSQPSAGAGADTQYF
CDR3nt: TGCGCCAGCAGCCAACCATCAGCGGGGGCTGGGGCAGATACGCAGTATTTT

j_gene: TRBJ2-7
d_gene: TRBD2
v_gene: TRBV4-2
abundance: .
CDR3aa: CASSQGRGSSYEQYF
CDR3nt: TGTGCCAGCAGCCAGGGGCGGGGGAGCTCCTACGAGCAGTACTTC

j_gene: TRBJ1-3
d_gene: .
v_gene: TRBV5-5
abundance: few
CDR3aa: CASSFIQGIGNTIYF
CDR3nt: TGTGCCAGCAGCTTTATACAGGGTATTGGAAACACCATATATTTT

j_gene: TRBJ1-1
d_gene: .
v_gene: TRBV15
abundance: few
CDR3aa: CATSREWGGGFLMNTEAFF
CDR3nt: TGTGCCACCAGCAGAGAATGGGGTGGCGGGTTCTTAATGAACACTGAAGCTTTCTTT

j_gene: TRBJ1-2
d_gene: .
v_gene: TRBV6-6
abundance: .
CDR3aa: CGFRDTNYGYTF
CDR3nt: TGTGGTTTTCGGGATACTAACTATGGCTACACCTTC

j_gene: TRBJ2-3
d_gene: TRBD2
v_gene: TRBV7-9
abundance: .
CDR3aa: CASSFRVLAGGDNTQYF
CDR3nt: TGTGCCAGCAGCTTTCGGGTTTTGGCGGGAGGAGATAATACGCAGTATTTT

j_gene: TRBJ2-5
d_gene: TRBD2
v_gene: TRBV20-1
abundance: few
CDR3aa: CSALGSGGEETQYF
CDR3nt: TGCAGTGCTCTGGGAAGCGGGGGAGAAGAGACCCAGTACTTC

j_gene: TRBJ2-7
d_gene: .
v_gene: TRBV18
abundance: .
CDR3aa: CASSRGANSYEQYF
CDR3nt: TGTGCCAGCTCTCGGGGGGCTAACTCCTACGAGCAGTACTTC

j_gene: TRBJ2-7
d_gene: .
v_gene: TRBV20-1
abundance: few
CDR3aa: CSARDLSQGRYEQYF
CDR3nt: TGCAGTGCTAGAGATCTGTCGCAGGGTAGATACGAGCAGTACTTC

j_gene: TRBJ2-2
d_gene: .
v_gene: TRBV12-3/TRBV12-4
abundance: many
CDR3aa: CASSFRGTGELFF
CDR3nt: TGTGCCAGCAGTTTTCGGGGCACCGGGGAGCTGTTTTTT

j_gene: TRBJ1-6
d_gene: TRBD1
v_gene: TRBV28
abundance: .
CDR3aa: CASSETGGNSPLHF
CDR3nt: TGTGCCAGCAGTGAGACAGGGGGCAATTCACCCCTCCACTTT

j_gene: TRBJ2-1
d_gene: .
v_gene: TRBV10-3
abundance: .
CDR3aa: CAIRSGDTYNEQFF
CDR3nt: TGTGCCATCAGGTCAGGGGACACCTACAATGAGCAGTTCTTC

j_gene: TRBJ2-5
d_gene: .
v_gene: TRBV5-5
abundance: .
CDR3aa: CASSFTGVEGETQYF
CDR3nt: TGTGCCAGCAGCTTTACAGGGGTGGAGGGGGAGACCCAGTACTTC

j_gene: TRBJ2-3
d_gene: TRBD1
v_gene: TRBV6-5
abundance: .
CDR3aa: CASSIQGATQYF
CDR3nt: TGTGCCAGCAGCATACAGGGGGCTACGCAGTATTTT

j_gene: TRBJ2-3
d_gene: .
v_gene: TRBV7-9
abundance: .
CDR3aa: CAGGQGGGDTQYF
CDR3nt: TGTGCCGGCGGGCAGGGAGGGGGAGATACGCAGTATTTT

j_gene: TRBJ2-1
d_gene: .
v_gene: TRBV13
abundance: .
CDR3aa: CASSPRRGSTLVEQFF
CDR3nt: TGTGCCAGCAGCCCAAGGAGGGGGAGTACGCTGGTTGAGCAGTTCTTC

j_gene: TRBJ1-6
d_gene: .
v_gene: TRBV12-3/TRBV12-4
abundance: .
CDR3aa: CASSFEGEVIDSPLHF
CDR3nt: TGTGCCAGCAGTTTTGAGGGGGAAGTTATAGATTCACCCCTCCACTTT

j_gene: TRBJ1-2
d_gene: .
v_gene: TRBV24-1
abundance: .
CDR3aa: CATSSLDYGYTF
CDR3nt: TGTGCCACCAGTTCATTGGACTATGGCTACACCTTC

j_gene: TRBJ2-7
d_gene: TRBD2
v_gene: TRBV19
abundance: .
CDR3aa: CASSGPGLARSSYEQYF
CDR3nt: TGTGCCAGTAGTGGACCGGGACTAGCGCGAAGTTCCTACGAGCAGTACTTC

j_gene: TRBJ2-1
d_gene: TRBD2
v_gene: TRBV5-5
abundance: .
CDR3aa: CASSLASGRGHEQFF
CDR3nt: TGTGCCAGCAGCTTGGCTAGCGGGAGAGGTCATGAGCAGTTCTTC

j_gene: TRBJ2-7
d_gene: TRBD2
v_gene: TRBV6-6
abundance: .
CDR3aa: CASRLFAGGEQYF
CDR3nt: TGTGCCAGCCGCCTCTTCGCGGGAGGCGAGCAGTACTTC

j_gene: TRBJ2-1
d_gene: .
v_gene: TRBV10-3
abundance: many
CDR3aa: CAISDSHDVNEQFF
CDR3nt: TGTGCCATCAGTGATTCCCATGACGTCAATGAGCAGTTCTTC

j_gene: TRBJ2-1
d_gene: .
v_gene: TRBV6-1
abundance: .
CDR3aa: CATYGVPSYNEQFF
CDR3nt: TGTGCCACCTACGGGGTCCCCTCCTACAATGAGCAGTTCTTC

j_gene: TRBJ2-3
d_gene: .
v_gene: TRBV5-1
abundance: few
CDR3aa: CASRPTPTYTDTQYF
CDR3nt: TGCGCCAGCAGACCTACGCCGACCTACACAGATACGCAGTATTTT